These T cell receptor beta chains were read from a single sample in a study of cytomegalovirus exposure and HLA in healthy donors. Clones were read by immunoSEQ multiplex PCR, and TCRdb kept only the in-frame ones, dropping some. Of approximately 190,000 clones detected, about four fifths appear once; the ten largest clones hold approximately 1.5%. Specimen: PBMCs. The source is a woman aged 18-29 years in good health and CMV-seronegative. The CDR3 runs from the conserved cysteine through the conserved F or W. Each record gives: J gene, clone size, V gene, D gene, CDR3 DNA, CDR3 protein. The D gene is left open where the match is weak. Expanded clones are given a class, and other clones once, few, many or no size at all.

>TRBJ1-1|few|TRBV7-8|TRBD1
TGTGCCAGCAGCCCTCAGGACAGGGGGCCCACTGAAGCTTTCTTT
CASSPQDRGPTEAFF
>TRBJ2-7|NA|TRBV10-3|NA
TGTGCCATTAGCATCAGCGGGCCCGGAACCTACGAGCAGTACTTC
CAISISGPGTYEQYF
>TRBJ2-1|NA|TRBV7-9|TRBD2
TGTGCCAGCAGCTTACCCTACCGGCTAGCGGGAGGGGGAAGGCAGTTCTTC
CASSLPYRLAGGGRQFF
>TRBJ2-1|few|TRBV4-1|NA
TGCGCCAGCAGCCAAGAGGGCGGGTTTGGGAATGAGCAGTTCTTC
CASSQEGGFGNEQFF
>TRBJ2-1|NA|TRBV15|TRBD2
TGTGCCACCAGCAGGGGGCAGCGGGAGTGGAATGAGCAGTTCTTC
CATSRGQREWNEQFF
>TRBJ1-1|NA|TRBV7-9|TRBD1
TGTGCCAGCAGCGAGAGTGCAGGGGGTAAAGAAGCTTTCTTT
CASSESAGGKEAFF
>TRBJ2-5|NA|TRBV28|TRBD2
TGTGCCAGCAAGGGGACTAGCGGGAGGGGGCAGTACTTC
CASKGTSGRGQYF
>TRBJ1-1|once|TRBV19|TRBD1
TGTGCCAGTAGTTCCCGGACAGGGTTATCTGAAGCTTTCTTT
CASSSRTGLSEAFF
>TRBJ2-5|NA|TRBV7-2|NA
TGTGCCAGCAGCCCAGGACTCCACCAAGAGACCCAGTACTTC
CASSPGLHQETQYF
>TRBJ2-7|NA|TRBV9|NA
TGTGCCAGCAGCGTAGATCCAAGCCCCTACGAGCAGTACTTC
CASSVDPSPYEQYF
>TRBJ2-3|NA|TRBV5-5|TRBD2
TGTGCCAGCACCTTGACTAGCAGCCGCACAGATACGCAGTATTTT
CASTLTSSRTDTQYF
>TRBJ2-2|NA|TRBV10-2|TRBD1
TGCGCCAGCAGCGGCTCGGGACAGATAAAACGCACCGGGGAGCTGTTTTTT
CASSGSGQIKRTGELFF
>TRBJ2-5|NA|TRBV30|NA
TGTGCCTGGAGTGTAGGGACTCGGGAGACCCAGTACTTC
CAWSVGTRETQYF
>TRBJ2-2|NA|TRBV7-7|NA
TGTGCCAGCAGCTTATTTTCCCGGGGGGAGCTGTTTTTT
CASSLFSRGELFF
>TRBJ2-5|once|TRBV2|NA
TGTGCCAGCAGTGAACGCCGGGGGTCAGAGCAGACCCAGTACTTC
CASSERRGSEQTQYF
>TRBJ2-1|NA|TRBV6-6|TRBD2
TGTGCCAGCAGTTACGGGCCGGCAGGGAGGGGATTTCAGTTCTTC
CASSYGPAGRGFQFF
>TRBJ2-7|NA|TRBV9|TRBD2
TGTGCCAGCAGCGTAGGGTGGGGGGGGGACGGCGAGCAGTACTTC
CASSVGWGGDGEQYF
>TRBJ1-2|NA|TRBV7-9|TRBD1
TGTTCCAGCAGCTACCGGGACAGTCCCCTTCACTATGGCTACACCTTC
CSSSYRDSPLHYGYTF
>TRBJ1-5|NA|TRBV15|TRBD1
TGTGCCACGCGAGGCGGGACAGGGGCCAATCAGCCCCAGCATTTT
CATRGGTGANQPQHF
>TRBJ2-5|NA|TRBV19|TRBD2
TGTGCCAGTAGTATGATGACCGGGACTAGCGGCCTCAGGGGAGAGACCCAGTACTTC
CASSMMTGTSGLRGETQYF
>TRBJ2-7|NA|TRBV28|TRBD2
TGTGCCAGCAGTCCCGAGACTAGCGGAAAAAGATACGAGCAGTACTTC
CASSPETSGKRYEQYF
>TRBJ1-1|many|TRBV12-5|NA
TGTGCTAGTGGTTTAAAGAGGACTATGAACACTGAAGCTTTCTTT
CASGLKRTMNTEAFF